The next 24 T cell receptor beta chains were all read from a single sample in a study of T cells in Graves' hyperthyroidism and ophthalmopathy. Amplified regions were TCR beta CDR3 sequences from RNA transcripts. An initial round of RT-PCR targeting the TCR CDR3 relied on the HTBI primer set. TCRdb passed the multiplex PCR reads through MiXCR, listing each CDR3 protein once. The sample yields about 420,000 distinct CDR3 sequences, roughly 13% seen once. The sequencing sample was made of blood. The receptor set was obtained from a woman in her late teens or twenties with Graves' hyperthyroidism.

This clonotype showed up just a few times. J is TRBJ1-1 and V is TRBV29-1; D is unresolved. The CDR3 has 13 amino acids. Trimming left V 5 bases short and J 4 bases short, with 14 bases between. Looked up from germline, CDR1 is SQVTM and CDR2 is ANQGSEA. The CDR3 DNA is TGCAGCGTTTGGACTGGGGTGGGCACTGAAGCTTTCTTT. Its protein product is CSVWTGVGTEAFF.

The chain joins TRBV11-2 to TRBJ2-5; no reliable D call. This CDR3 is 13 amino acids long. The germline V and J ends were trimmed by 0 bases and 7 bases, with 9 bases remaining between them. The germline CDR1 and CDR2 sequences are SGHAT and FQNNGV. CDR3: CASSLEDFGTQYF. CDR3 DNA: TGTGCCAGCAGCTTAGAAGACTTTGGGACCCAGTACTTC.

This clonotype was counted between two and nine times. The V and J genes are TRBV5-4 and TRBJ1-1, with D hard to call. Germline V CDR1 and CDR2: SGHNT, YYREEE (reference sequence). This CDR3 is built from 14 residues. V lost 2 bases and J 1 base, leaving 9 bases between the germline ends. The CDR3 bases are TGTGCCAGCAGCTTTATTGGAGCGAACACTGAAGCTTTCTTT. Translated: CASSFIGANTEAFF.

This clonotype was seen many times. This chain links TRBV6-1 with TRBJ2-3; D uncertain. The germline CDR1 and CDR2 sequences are MNHNS and SASEGT. The CDR3 has 14 amino acids. Trimming removed 4 bases from V and 2 bases from J, with 10 bases in between. CDR3 DNA sequence: TGTGCCAGCAGTGGAGGACGGTCCACAGATACGCAGTATTTT. Its protein is CASSGGRSTDTQYF.

This clonotype was seen repeatedly, ten times or more. The chain combines TRBV20-1 with TRBJ1-1; D gene unclear. V was trimmed by 5 bases and J by 0 bases, leaving 4 bases between them. The CDR3 consists of 11 residues. CDR1 is DFQATT, CDR2 SNEGSKA, per germline (reference sequence). This CDR3 reads CSAPMNTEAFF. CDR3 nucleotide sequence: TGCAGTGCTCCTATGAACACTGAAGCTTTCTTT.

This clonotype was observed a handful of times. The chain joins TRBV5-6 to TRBJ2-5; D may be TRBD1 (5 bases). V lost 6 bases and J lost 0, with 12 bases in between. The CDR3 is 14 amino acids. CDR1 and CDR2 (germline): SGHDT, YYEEEE. The chain's CDR3 is CASKTWGNQETQYF. CDR3 in DNA: TGTGCCAGCAAGACCTGGGGCAACCAAGAGACCCAGTACTTC.

This clonotype was detected only a few times. The rearrangement uses TRBV11-3 and TRBJ2-1; D perhaps matches TRBD2 (6 bases). The CDR3 length is 16 residues. Trimming left V 5 bases short and J 0 bases short, with 14 bases between. Per germline, CDR1 SGHNT and CDR2 YENEEA. CDR3 residues: CASSERGLVSYNEQFF. The CDR3 nucleotides read TGTGCCAGCAGCGAACGGGGACTCGTCTCCTACAATGAGCAGTTCTTC.

This clonotype was seen at least ten times. The chain couples TRBV2 to TRBJ1-1; D gene uncertain. The CDR3 runs 14 residues. Looked up from germline, CDR1 is SNHLY and CDR2 is FYNNEI. Deletions cut 1 base from V and 0 bases from J, with 6 bases between. The CDR3 region is CASSEVRLNTEAFF. CDR3 DNA sequence: TGTGCCAGCAGTGAAGTTAGATTGAACACTGAAGCTTTCTTT. Drawing the rest from reference TRBV2 and TRBJ1-1, the complete variable domain is EPEVTQTPSHQVTQMGQEVILRCVPISNHLYFYWYRQILGQKVEFLVSFYNNEISEKSEIFDDQFSVERPDGSNFTLKIRSTKLEDSAMYFCASSEVRLNTEAFFGQGTRLTVV.

The chain is built from TRBV7-3 and TRBJ2-1, with a possible D match to TRBD1 (7 bases). The germline V gene encodes CDR1 SGHTA and CDR2 FQGTGA. The V end lost 5 bases, the J end lost 3 bases, and 14 bases lay between the germline ends. The CDR3 is made up of 15 amino acids. The CDR3 protein is CASSPGGSGYNEQFF. The CDR3 DNA follows: TGTGCCAGCAGCCCAGGGGGTAGCGGCTACAATGAGCAGTTCTTC.

This chain links TRBV11-2 with TRBJ2-1; weak D call: TRBD1 (6 bases). The CDR3 runs to 14 residues. Trimming took off 6 bases at V and 8 bases at J, with 17 bases between the two ends. Per germline, CDR1 SGHAT and CDR2 FQNNGV. CDR3 sequence reads: CASSQTGQGHEQFF. In DNA, the CDR3 is TGTGCCAGCAGTCAGACCGGCCAGGGGCATGAGCAGTTCTTC.

At least ten counts were recorded for this clonotype. The chain has TRBV7-8 and TRBJ1-2; D unresolved. From germline, CDR1 is SGHVS and CDR2 FQNEAQ. V was pared by 1 base and J by 4 bases, with 7 bases between. This CDR3 has 13 residues. This CDR3 is CASSLERAYGYTF. For the CDR3, the DNA is TGTGCCAGCAGCTTAGAACGCGCCTATGGCTACACCTTC.

The chain recombines TRBV11-1 with TRBJ2-3, with 13 bases identical to TRBD2. The ends lost 5 bases at V and 6 bases at J; junction bases unmatched: 8. CDR3 length: 16 residues. The V gene's germline CDR1 is SGHAT and CDR2 FQDESV (reference sequence). The CDR3 loop is CASSQGLAGVTDTQYF. The CDR3 DNA is TGTGCCAGCAGCCAAGGACTAGCGGGAGTAACGGATACGCAGTATTTT.

This clonotype came up many times. The V and J genes are TRBV24-1 and TRBJ2-2; 7 positions match TRBD1. CDR3 length: 14 residues. Germline V gene lookup returns CDR1 KGHDR and CDR2 SFDVKD. J gave up 3 bases and V 4 bases, and 1 base lay outside the gene matches. The CDR3 sequence: CATSDGTDTGELFF. CDR3 sequence (DNA): TGTGCCACCAGTGACGGGACAGACACCGGGGAGCTGTTTTTT.

Only a few counts were recorded for this clonotype. The V gene is TRBV7-6, the J gene TRBJ2-3; D gene unclear. In germline, CDR1 is SGHVS, CDR2 FNYEAQ. V was pared by 3 bases and J by 4 bases, with 14 bases between. The CDR3 contains 15 residues. Written as DNA, the CDR3 is TGTGCCAGCAGCTTTACCCCCACCGCCCCAGATACGCAGTATTTT. Amino acids: CASSFTPTAPDTQYF.

In this sample, this clonotype turned up many times. The rearrangement links TRBV30 to TRBJ1-2, with no clear D. CDR1 is GTSNPN and CDR2 is SVGIG in the germline V gene (reference sequence). Trimming removed 2 bases at V and 7 bases at J, with 2 bases between. The CDR3 is 9 residues long. CDR3 sequence (DNA): TGTGCCTGGAGTCCTGGCTACACCTTC. Translated, it gives CAWSPGYTF.

The V and J genes are TRBV19 and TRBJ1-5; perhaps TRBD1 as D (5 bases). Germline CDR1 LNHDA, CDR2 SQIVND (reference sequence). V lost 7 bases, J lost 1 base, and 8 bases lay in between. The CDR3 runs to 13 residues. The CDR3 nucleotides are TGTGCCAGTAATGACAGAAGCAATCAGCCCCAGCATTTT. The encoded protein is CASNDRSNQPQHF.

The sample holds many counts of this clonotype. The chain has TRBV6-4 and TRBJ2-1, with a tentative D call TRBD2 (6 bases). Per the germline V gene, CDR1 is MRHNA and CDR2 is SNTAGT. The CDR3 is made up of 17 amino acids. The germline V and J ends were trimmed by 4 bases and 1 base, with 17 bases remaining between them. The CDR3 region has the DNA TGTGCCAGCAGTGGGCTACTAGCCTACGCATCCTACAATGAGCAGTTCTTC. It codes for CASSGLLAYASYNEQFF.

This clonotype was counted at least ten times. V is TRBV12-3 or TRBV12-4 and J is TRBJ2-7, with TRBD2 matching over 14 bases. The CDR3 covers 14 residues. Losses at the gene ends were 6 bases for V and 5 bases for J; bases not matched to a gene: 3. The CDR3 DNA reads as TGTGCCAGCAGGGGACTAGCGGGAGTCAACGAGCAGTACTTC. Translated, it gives CASRGLAGVNEQYF.

The J gene is TRBJ2-7, the V gene TRBV3-1; D remains unclear. Deletions cut 2 bases from V and 4 bases from J, with 9 bases between. The V gene's germline CDR1 is LGHDT and CDR2 YNNKEL (reference sequence). The CDR3 sequence is 13 residues long. CDR3 sequence: CASSQSVPYEQYF. The DNA for the CDR3 is TGTGCCAGCAGCCAATCTGTCCCATACGAGCAGTACTTC.

This clonotype was observed at least ten times. The chain couples TRBV5-8 to TRBJ2-1; D is perhaps TRBD1 (5 bases). Trimming stripped 2 bases from V and 5 bases from J, with 20 bases between. CDR1 and CDR2 (germline): SGHTS, YDEGEE. The CDR3 sequence is 17 residues long. CDR3 bases: TGTGCCAGCAGCTTTTTTTCCCAGGGATCAAGGCACAATGAGCAGTTCTTC. It codes for CASSFFSQGSRHNEQFF. Full variable domain (missing parts from reference TRBV5-8 and TRBJ2-1): EAGVTQSPTHLIKTRGQQATLRCSPISGHTSVYWYQQALGLGLQFLLWYDEGEERNRGNFPPRFSGRQFPNYSSELNVNALELEDSALYLCASSFFSQGSRHNEQFFGPGTRLTVL.

This clonotype was found many times. V and J are TRBV14 and TRBJ2-7, with D possibly matching TRBD1 (6 bases). This CDR3 contains 14 residues. Trimming cost V 5 bases and J 3 bases, with 14 bases left between them. CDR1 and CDR2 from the germline V gene are SGHDN and FVKESK. The CDR3: CASSDGRGYYEQYF. In DNA form, the CDR3 reads TGTGCCAGCAGCGACGGCAGGGGTTACTACGAGCAGTACTTC. Variable domain in full (rest from reference TRBV14 and TRBJ2-7): EAGVTQFPSHSVIEKGQTVTLRCDPISGHDNLYWYRRVMGKEIKFLLHFVKESKQDESGMPNNRFLAERTGGTYSTLKVQPAELEDSGVYFCASSDGRGYYEQYFGPGTRLTVT.

This clonotype was seen a handful of times. The V and J genes are TRBV29-1 and TRBJ1-2; TRBD1 matches 7 bases. V trimming: 6 bases; J trimming: 0 bases; junction bases outside the gene matches: 4. The CDR3 spans 13 residues. Germline CDR1 is SQVTM and CDR2 is ANQGSEA. CDR3 DNA sequence: TGCAGCGTCGAGGGGGCCGCTAACTATGGCTACACCTTC. Encoded protein: CSVEGAANYGYTF.

This clonotype was observed many times. The chain links TRBV28 to TRBJ1-6; D uncertain. This CDR3 has 14 amino acids. The V gene lost 4 bases and the J gene lost 7 bases, with 11 bases spanning the gap. Germline lookup yields CDR1 MDHEN and CDR2 SYDVKM. The CDR3 DNA sequence: TGTGCCAGCAGTTGGTATGGGGTGAATTCACCCCTCCACTTT. This codes for CASSWYGVNSPLHF.

This clonotype was recorded a few times. V gene TRBV7-2 combines with J gene TRBJ2-5; a weak D match, TRBD1 (6 bases). This CDR3 region has 15 residues. The V gene's germline CDR1 is SGHTA and CDR2 FQGNSA. Trimming stripped 5 bases from V and 2 bases from J, with 15 bases between. This chain's CDR3 is CASSVSSGVQETQYF. DNA for the CDR3: TGTGCCAGCAGCGTATCCTCAGGGGTACAAGAGACCCAGTACTTC.